This entry is about one T cell receptor (beta chain). Its antigen is as yet unknown. V lost 6 bases, J lost 3 bases, and 2 bases stayed unmatched. The CDR3 sequence is 14 residues long. Germline lookup yields CDR1 MNHNS and CDR2 SASEGT. Documented time point: cycle 4 day 1 (C4D1), after about 6 weeks of nivolumab. Each patient's relapse followed autologous stem cell transplantation, and brentuximab vedotin exposure varied. Each best response was a complete response, a partial response or progressive disease. The data were taken from a study of PD-1 blockade in classical Hodgkin lymphoma. Study outcomes and limitations: CD8+ TCR diversity did not rise significantly by C4D1, unlike CD4+.

Assay used: immunoSEQ multiplex PCR; TCRdb lists only in-frame clones, some missing. The table records about 20,000 clones, about three quarters of them present only once. The TCR originated in a human donor with classical Hodgkin lymphoma. Sequencing was performed on peripheral blood mononuclear cells (PBMCs), taken before the fourth cycle of nivolumab. This chain joins TRBV6-1 and TRBJ2-1; 10 nucleotides line up with TRBD1. Here the CDR3 reads CASSRTGGYNEQFF. The CDR3 DNA is TGTGCCAGCAGCAGGACAGGGGGCTACAATGAGCAGTTCTTC.